This TCR beta chain emerged from a study of blood T cell repertoires in COVID-19. This CDR3 has 17 residues. V shed 5 bases and J 0 bases; nucleotides not matched to a gene: 9. CDR1 is MGHRA and CDR2 is YSYEKL in the germline V gene. A few counts support this clone. Sequencing was performed with immunoSEQ multiplex PCR; in TCRdb, only in-frame clones are kept and a portion is missing. The sample carries over 75,000 clones, approximately 84% recorded once. This clonotype was sampled from a man between 65 and 85 years old with acute or convalescent COVID-19. Specimen: peripheral blood. V usage is TRBV4-1 and J usage is TRBJ1-4, with TRBD1 matching 7 bases. The CDR3, as DNA: TGCGCCAGCAGCTATTACAGGGGAAGGACAACTAATGAAAAACTGTTTTTT. Translating gives CASSYYRGRTTNEKLFF.